One sample yielded the 9 T cell receptor beta chains listed below, sequenced in a study of response to subunit inactivated influenza vaccine. TCRdb independently ran MiXCR on the RT-PCR reads; one entry per CDR3 protein. The table includes around 480,000 distinct CDR3 sequences, approximately 11% detected once. The material sequenced was PBMCs from blood, taken roughly 48 days after vaccination. The receptors originated from a man aged 45 to 65 who received an inactivated influenza vaccine.

This clonotype is categorized as medium-sized. The gene calls are TRBV29-1 and TRBJ2-1; D gene ambiguous. The V and J ends lost 4 bases and 0 bases respectively, with 13 bases between them. The CDR3 is 15 amino acids. Germline loops: CDR1 SQVTM, CDR2 ANQGSEA. CDR3 coding DNA: TGCAGCGTTGGAAAGACGGGTATCTCCTACAATGAGCAGTTCTTC. Translating gives CSVGKTGISYNEQFF.

This clonotype showed up just a few times. The CDR3 DNA sequence: TGCGCCAGCAGCTTAAGGGGCCCTAATGAAAAACTGTTTTTT. This sequence encodes CASSLRGPNEKLFF. J is TRBJ1-4 and V is TRBV5-1, with TRBD1 as a possible D gene (5 bases). V was pared by 2 bases and J by 3 bases, with 8 bases between. CDR1 is SGHRS, CDR2 YFSETQ, per germline. The CDR3 loop spans 14 amino acids.

This clonotype was counted ten times or more. The chain recombines TRBV28 with TRBJ1-1; 12 nucleotides match TRBD1. The CDR3 totals 17 residues. With 2 bases clipped from V and 4 bases from J, the junction kept 8 bases outside the gene matches. The germline CDR1 and CDR2 sequences are MDHEN and SYDVKM. CDR3: CASSLGTGGMWGTEAFF. As DNA, the CDR3 is TGTGCCAGCAGTTTAGGGACAGGGGGCATGTGGGGCACTGAAGCTTTCTTT.

This clonotype was seen only a few times. V gene TRBV7-9 combines with J gene TRBJ2-2, with 12 positions matching TRBD1. J lost 5 bases, V lost 5 bases, and 9 bases had no gene match. Germline V gene lookup returns CDR1 SEHNR and CDR2 FQNEAQ (reference sequence). This CDR3 is 17 amino acids long. The CDR3 bases are TGTGCCAGCAGCATCGCCGGGACAGGGGGCAGGACCGGGGAGCTGTTTTTT. This gives the protein CASSIAGTGGRTGELFF.

In DNA, the CDR3 is TGTGCCAGCAGCGAAAAGACAGGGCTAACAGATACGCAGTATTTT. Its translation is CASSEKTGLTDTQYF. This rearrangement joins TRBV6-1 to TRBJ2-3; 7 nucleotides line up with TRBD1. J was trimmed by 3 bases and V by 6 bases; bases with no gene match: 9. The CDR3 runs 15 residues. Germline CDR1 MNHNS, CDR2 SASEGT.

This chain links TRBV6-2 or TRBV6-3 with TRBJ2-7, with no clear D. CDR3 length equals 12 residues. The ends were cut back, 7 bases at V and 5 bases at J, with 12 bases in the middle. CDR1 MNHEY and CDR2 SVGEGT come from the germline V gene. CDR3 protein: CASTDPVHEQYF. The CDR3 nucleotides are TGTGCCAGCACCGACCCGGTGCACGAGCAGTACTTC.

The chain combines TRBV5-4 with TRBJ2-5; 11 bases agree with TRBD2. Germline values: CDR1 SGHNT, CDR2 YYREEE (reference sequence). This CDR3 has 15 amino acids. V lost 2 bases and J lost 5; bases outside the gene matches: 5. CDR3 sequence reads: CASSLDSGGAETQYF. DNA for the CDR3: TGTGCCAGCAGCTTAGATAGCGGGGGGGCCGAGACCCAGTACTTC.

The chain has TRBV6-2 or TRBV6-3 and TRBJ1-2; 8 nucleotides align to TRBD1. The CDR3 is made up of 15 amino acids. Trimming took 5 bases from V and 4 from J; bases not matched to a gene: 9. Germline CDR1 is MNHEY and CDR2 is SVGEGT. CDR3 loop: CASSPGQGLVYGYTF. In nucleotides, the CDR3 is TGTGCCAGCAGTCCCGGACAGGGACTTGTCTATGGCTACACCTTC.

This clonotype was observed a few times. The V call is TRBV4-1, the J call TRBJ2-1; tentatively, D is TRBD1 (6 bases). This CDR3 region has 13 residues. The germline CDR1 and CDR2 sequences are MGHRA and YSYEKL. Trimming took off 1 base at V and 8 bases at J, with 9 bases between the two ends. The CDR3 DNA reads TGCGCCAGCAGCCAAGCAGGGGCCGATGAGCAGTTCTTC. It codes for CASSQAGADEQFF.